This T cell receptor (beta chain) was sequenced for a study of Ad26.COV2.S vaccination and SARS-CoV-2 variants. General study points: The TCR breadth and depth analyses may have understated or missed part of the total T cell responses. Vaccine and placebo recipients had comparable breadth of non-spike TCRs. Vaccine recipients had higher spike-specific TCR breadth than placebo recipients.

Measured with immunoSEQ multiplex PCR; TCRdb has only the in-frame clones, and not every one. The data show 350,000 to 400,000 clones, around 85% seen once. As for treatment: approximately 18 received Ad26.COV2.S at low or high dose, single or two shots; five or six received placebo; per-sample allocation not given. The investigators took samples on day 63 after the first vaccine or placebo injection. Concerning this clone itself: Its specificity is not known.

This sequence was found in a person between 18 and 60 years old who received the Ad26.COV2.S COVID-19 vaccine or a placebo. Material: peripheral blood, obtained in a trial of Ad26.COV2.S vaccine versus placebo.

CDR3 sequence: CASSNPGDRGPYF. In DNA form, the CDR3 reads TGTGCCAGCAGCAACCCTGGGGACAGGGGGCCGTATTTT. This chain connects TRBV5-5 to TRBJ2-3; 12 nucleotides agree with TRBD1. V was clipped by 4 bases and J by 14 bases; unmatched bases: 8. The CDR3 is 13 residues long. CDR1 is SGHKS and CDR2 is YYEKEE in the germline V gene (reference sequence).